This T cell receptor (beta chain) is from a study of monozygotic twins with inflammatory bowel disease. The CDR3 consists of 15 residues. Germline V gene lookup returns CDR1 LNHNV and CDR2 YYDKDF (reference sequence). TCRdb reprocessed the 5' RACE reads; each CDR3 protein has one entry and no DNA is given. The repertoire table contains 90,000 to 110,000 distinct CDR3 sequences. The genes are TRBV15 and TRBJ2-1. The source of this sequence is a human donor with ulcerative colitis or Crohn's disease, or a healthy co-twin of an affected twin (not recorded which). The specimen was blood. The CDR3 spells CATSRGSNSYNEQFF.